This T cell receptor (beta chain) was identified during a study of CD4 T cells in relation to SARS-CoV-2 and coronaviruses. Study-wide background: Negative control cultures got HIV-1 Nef peptides or no peptide.

Only a few counts were recorded for this clone. What it binds is unknown. Clones were sequenced by immunoSEQ multiplex PCR, and TCRdb holds only the in-frame ones, with some missing. Of about 26,000 clones in the sample, around 73% were seen once. Overall study results and limits: In roughly 65% of donors, memory CD4+ clonotypes crossrecognized SARS-CoV-2 and at least one common cold coronavirus spike. No crossreactivity against non-spike viral proteins was tested here.

V gave up 5 bases and J gave up 4 bases; unmatched junction bases: 3. The CDR3 is 14 residues long. Germline CDR1 LGHDT, CDR2 YNNKEL (reference sequence). The unexposed donors gave CD4+ T cells in about 2011-2018, prior to COVID-19. The cells were cultured for about 10 days before CD4+ T cells were isolated. Unexposed-donor CD4+ T cells were probed with SARS-CoV-2 S/N and four cold-coronavirus spikes, cells permitting. The sample was CD4+ T cells from PBMCs, cultured in vitro. V gene TRBV3-1 (or the pseudogene TRBV3-2) combines with J gene TRBJ1-4, with 8 positions matching TRBD1. The receptor's source is a human donor in good health. The CDR3 protein is CASSSGQDNEKLFF. The CDR3 region has the DNA TGTGCCAGCAGCTCGGGACAGGATAATGAAAAACTGTTTTTT.